A single sample is the source of the 26 T cell receptor beta chains below, sequenced in a study of blood T cell repertoires in COVID-19. The data were produced by immunoSEQ multiplex PCR, yet TCRdb's version contains in-frame clones alone and is incomplete. The sample has about 160,000 clones, roughly 93% seen once. The sequenced sample was peripheral blood. These receptors all come from a man between 18 and 35 years old with acute or convalescent COVID-19.

The DNA for the CDR3 is TGTGCCAGTAGACAGACGGGACAGACGAACACTGAAGCTTTCTTT. This gives the protein CASRQTGQTNTEAFF. The gene calls are TRBV19 and TRBJ1-1, with 7 bases aligning to TRBD1. This CDR3 contains 15 residues. Germline lookup yields CDR1 LNHDA and CDR2 SQIVND (reference sequence). V lost 6 bases, J lost 1 base, and 8 bases stayed unmatched.

This clone was counted once. V usage is TRBV6-4 and J usage is TRBJ1-6; D remains ambiguous. Germline CDR1 reads MRHNA; CDR2 reads SNTAGT. This CDR3 has 13 residues. With 7 bases removed from V and 5 bases from J, the gap between germline ends came to 9 bases. The CDR3 sequence: CASIPGNNSPLHF. DNA for the CDR3: TGTGCCAGCATCCCCGGGAATAATTCACCCCTCCACTTT.

The chain carries TRBV11-3 and TRBJ2-2; 7 bases align to TRBD1. The germline gives CDR1 SGHNT, CDR2 YENEEA. With 0 bases clipped from V and 4 bases from J, the junction kept 8 bases outside the gene matches. The length of the CDR3 is 17 residues. The DNA of the CDR3 is TGTGCCAGCAGCTTAGATCCCACAGGGGCCCTCACCGGGGAGCTGTTTTTT. Its protein is CASSLDPTGALTGELFF.

This chain joins TRBV10-2 and TRBJ1-2; D possibly corresponds to TRBD1 (5 bases). The CDR3 covers 14 residues. V lost 7 bases and J 1 base, leaving 13 bases between the germline ends. Germline CDR1 is WSHSY and CDR2 is SAAADI. In nucleotides, the CDR3 is TGCGCCAGCACCCGTGTGGGGGGTAACTATGGCTACACCTTC. Translating it yields CASTRVGGNYGYTF.

CDR3 loop: CASSLGLAVFYNEQFF. Written as DNA, the CDR3 is TGCGCCAGCAGCTTGGGACTAGCGGTCTTCTACAATGAGCAGTTCTTC. V is TRBV5-1 and J is TRBJ2-1; 9 bases map to TRBD2. V was clipped by 0 bases and J by 3 bases; unmatched bases: 4. The CDR3 has 16 amino acids. Germline lookup yields CDR1 SGHRS and CDR2 YFSETQ.

The CDR3 DNA reads TGTGCCAGCAGTTACTACAGGGGAAGCCCCGATGGCTACACCTTC. Its protein product is CASSYYRGSPDGYTF. The chain recombines TRBV6-5 with TRBJ1-2, with 7 bases that match TRBD1. Germline CDR1 and CDR2: MNHEY and SVGAGI. V dropped 1 base and J dropped 6; count of bases not matched to a gene: 8. This CDR3 region has 15 residues.

CDR3 residues: CASSMPGTGNGYTF. The CDR3 coding sequence is TGTGCCAGCAGCATGCCCGGGACAGGGAATGGCTACACCTTC. The V and J genes are TRBV5-4 and TRBJ1-2, with 9 bases aligning to TRBD1. V shed 4 bases, J shed 6 bases, and the junction held 7 bases outside the gene matches. The V gene's germline CDR1 is SGHNT and CDR2 YYREEE (reference sequence). This CDR3 contains 14 residues.

This chain connects TRBV2 to TRBJ2-1; TRBD2 matches at 12 bases. Germline loops: CDR1 SNHLY, CDR2 FYNNEI. V was pared by 6 bases and J by 9 bases, with 21 bases of the junction left unmatched. The CDR3 has 19 amino acids. In DNA form, the CDR3 reads TGTGCCAGCAGCCCGCTGTCCTACCCTCTAGCGGGGGGGCAAGGTGAGCAGTTCTTC. This translates into CASSPLSYPLAGGQGEQFF.

The chain joins TRBV5-1 to TRBJ1-1; 11 bases are shared with TRBD1. Germline CDR1 reads SGHRS; CDR2 reads YFSETQ. Losses at the gene ends were 5 bases for V and 1 base for J; bases not matched to a gene: 4. CDR3 size: 15 residues. CDR3 protein: CASSSGTGGNTEAFF. In DNA, the CDR3 is TGCGCCAGCAGTTCCGGGACAGGGGGGAACACTGAAGCTTTCTTT.

This chain connects TRBV18 to TRBJ1-6, with 8 bases identical to TRBD1. This CDR3 region has 14 residues. Germline V lookup: CDR1 KGHSH, CDR2 LQKENI. The ends lost 3 bases at V and 8 bases at J; junction bases unmatched: 3. The CDR3 region has the DNA TGTGCCAGCTCACCCGGACAGGGAGATTCACCCCTCCACTTT. Its translation: CASSPGQGDSPLHF.

A note on this clone: At the DNA level, this CDR3 is encoded by other sequences in the same sample as well. The V call is TRBV9, the J call TRBJ1-6, with no clear D. Germline V CDR1 and CDR2: SGDLS, YYNGEE. The CDR3 length is 15 residues. Trimming removed 4 bases from V and 2 bases from J, with 10 bases in between. The CDR3 loop is CASSPPGAYNSPLHF. The CDR3 DNA reads as TGTGCCAGCAGCCCCCCCGGGGCCTATAATTCACCCCTCCACTTT.

V gene TRBV18 combines with J gene TRBJ2-5; no definite D call. V lost 3 bases and J lost 5, with 4 bases in between. This CDR3 has 11 amino acids. From germline, CDR1 is KGHSH and CDR2 LQKENI. The CDR3 reads CASSPAETQYF. CDR3 bases: TGTGCCAGCTCACCCGCGGAGACCCAGTACTTC.

V is TRBV5-1 and J is TRBJ1-4; possibly TRBD1 for D (5 bases). The CDR3 is 16 residues long. Germline CDR1 and CDR2: SGHRS and YFSETQ. The V and J ends lost 0 bases and 0 bases respectively, with 9 bases between them. The CDR3 nucleotides read TGCGCCAGCAGCTTGGGGACGGGGGCAACTAATGAAAAACTGTTTTTT. This translates into CASSLGTGATNEKLFF.

This clone came up once. The chain employs TRBV6-8 and TRBJ2-3, with 7 bases lining up with TRBD2. V lost 4 bases, J lost 2 bases, and 9 bases stayed unmatched. CDR1 is MNHGY, CDR2 SAAAGT, per germline. The CDR3 is 16 residues long. As DNA, the CDR3 is TGTGCCAGCAGTTGCTTCCGGGACTACCTCACAGATACGCAGTATTTT. This gives the protein CASSCFRDYLTDTQYF.

The genes are TRBV7-2 and TRBJ2-5; 8 positions agree with TRBD2. The CDR3 runs 15 residues. V trimming: 3 bases; J trimming: 4 bases; junction bases outside the gene matches: 7. Germline V gene data show CDR1 as SGHTA and CDR2 as FQGNSA. CDR3 region: CASSFAGGGRETQYF. DNA for the CDR3: TGTGCCAGCAGCTTCGCGGGGGGCGGAAGAGAGACCCAGTACTTC.

This sequence joins TRBV10-1 and TRBJ2-7, with D possibly being TRBD1 (6 bases). Germline V CDR1 and CDR2: WNHNN, SYGVQD (reference sequence). The CDR3 extends over 13 amino acids. V was clipped by 3 bases and J by 3 bases, with 9 bases between them. The CDR3 sequence is CASSDRGSYEQYF. The CDR3 DNA reads as TGCGCCAGCAGTGACAGGGGTAGCTACGAGCAGTACTTC.

This chain joins TRBV10-1 and TRBJ2-2; TRBD2 aligns across 8 bases. Germline V gene lookup returns CDR1 WNHNN and CDR2 SYGVQD (reference sequence). The V and J ends lost 5 bases and 7 bases, in that order; junction bases with no gene match: 6. This CDR3 region has 14 residues. The DNA for the CDR3 is TGCGCCAGCAGTAGCGGGAGTTGGAACGGGGAGCTGTTTTTT. Amino acid sequence: CASSSGSWNGELFF.

The rearrangement uses TRBV7-2 and TRBJ2-3; tentatively, D is TRBD2 (5 bases). The CDR3 sequence is 16 residues long. Trimming pared 1 base from V and 2 bases from J, leaving 13 bases between. Germline CDR1 is SGHTA and CDR2 is FQGNSA. The CDR3 DNA follows: TGTGCCAGCAGCTTAGAGCCGGGAATGGCCACAGATACGCAGTATTTT. Protein sequence: CASSLEPGMATDTQYF.

The rearrangement uses TRBV27 and TRBJ1-5; D possibly corresponds to TRBD1 (6 bases). Germline V gene lookup returns CDR1 MNHEY and CDR2 SMNVEV (reference sequence). This CDR3 contains 14 residues. Trimming pared 6 bases from V and 3 bases from J, leaving 12 bases between. The CDR3 coding sequence is TGTGCCAGCAGAATGACAGGATCCAATCAGCCCCAGCATTTT. Protein sequence: CASRMTGSNQPQHF.

The J gene is TRBJ2-1, the V gene TRBV9; D may be TRBD2 (5 bases). With 0 bases removed from V and 8 bases from J, the gap between germline ends came to 9 bases. The CDR3 consists of 13 residues. The germline V gene has CDR1 SGDLS and CDR2 YYNGEE. CDR3 DNA sequence: TGTGCCAGCAGCGTAGTTCCGAGGGATGAGCAGTTCTTC. It codes for CASSVVPRDEQFF.

This chain uses TRBV2 with TRBJ1-1; TRBD1 is a possible D gene (5 bases). The V end lost 7 bases, the J end lost 0 bases, and 15 bases lay between the germline ends. The CDR3 loop spans 15 amino acids. Germline V lookup: CDR1 SNHLY, CDR2 FYNNEI. The CDR3 region is CASISPGGMNTEAFF. The CDR3 DNA sequence: TGTGCCAGCATTAGTCCGGGGGGTATGAACACTGAAGCTTTCTTT.

Only one count was recorded for this clone. CDR3 nucleotide sequence: TGTGCCTGGTCTAGGGGGGGAGGAAACACCATATATTTT. This codes for CAWSRGGGNTIYF. The chain carries TRBV30 and TRBJ1-3; the D gene is possibly TRBD1 (6 bases). Trimming cost V 5 bases and J 4 bases, with 12 bases left between them. Looked up from germline, CDR1 is GTSNPN and CDR2 is SVGIG (reference sequence). The CDR3 sequence is 13 residues long.

This clone came up once. The V gene is TRBV5-1, the J gene TRBJ2-6, with a possible D match to TRBD1 (6 bases). CDR3 size: 18 residues. Germline V gives CDR1 SGHRS, CDR2 YFSETQ. Trimming pared 2 bases from V and 0 bases from J, leaving 15 bases between. Here the CDR3 reads CASSLIQGAFSGANVLTF. The CDR3 DNA sequence: TGCGCCAGCAGCTTAATACAGGGCGCCTTCTCTGGGGCCAACGTCCTGACTTTC.

Here the CDR3 reads CASSDTRDISPLHF. The CDR3 DNA sequence: TGTGCCAGCAGCGACACCCGAGACATTTCACCCCTCCACTTT. The chain uses TRBV11-2 and TRBJ1-6, with D unclear. Germline V lookup: CDR1 SGHAT, CDR2 FQNNGV. V was shortened by 5 bases and J by 9 bases, with 14 bases between the two germline ends. CDR3 size: 14 residues.

The chain is built from TRBV7-9 and TRBJ1-2, with 7 bases fitting TRBD1. The CDR3 runs 16 residues. Germline values: CDR1 SEHNR, CDR2 FQNEAQ (reference sequence). Trimming cost V 4 bases and J 4 bases; bases outside gene matches: 12. DNA of the CDR3: TGTGCCAGCAGCTCCCCCCTTCCGGACAGGTCCTATGGCTACACCTTC. Residues: CASSSPLPDRSYGYTF.

The chain joins TRBV6-1 to TRBJ1-1, with D unresolved. V was shortened by 1 base and J by 8 bases, with 17 bases between the two germline ends. The CDR3 extends over 15 amino acids. Per germline, CDR1 MNHNS and CDR2 SASEGT. CDR3 coding DNA: TGTGCCAGCAGTGAAGATCAGGTGTCGTATATAGAAGCTTTCTTT. It encodes CASSEDQVSYIEAFF.